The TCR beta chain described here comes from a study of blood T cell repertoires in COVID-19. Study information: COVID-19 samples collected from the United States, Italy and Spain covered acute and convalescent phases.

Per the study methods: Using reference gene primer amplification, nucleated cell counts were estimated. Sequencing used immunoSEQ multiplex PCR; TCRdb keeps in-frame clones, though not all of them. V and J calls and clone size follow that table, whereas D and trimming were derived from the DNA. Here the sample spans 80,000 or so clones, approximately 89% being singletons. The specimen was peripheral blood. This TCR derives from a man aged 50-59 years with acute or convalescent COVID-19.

CDR3: CASSYESGLTEAFF. The CDR3 nucleotides read TGTGCCAGCAGTTACGAGTCAGGGTTGACTGAAGCTTTCTTT. This chain connects TRBV6-2 or TRBV6-3 to TRBJ1-1, with D perhaps matching TRBD1 (5 bases). The V gene lost 2 bases and the J gene lost 5 bases, with 12 bases spanning the gap. In germline, CDR1 is MNHEY, CDR2 SVGEGT. This CDR3 spans 14 amino acids.